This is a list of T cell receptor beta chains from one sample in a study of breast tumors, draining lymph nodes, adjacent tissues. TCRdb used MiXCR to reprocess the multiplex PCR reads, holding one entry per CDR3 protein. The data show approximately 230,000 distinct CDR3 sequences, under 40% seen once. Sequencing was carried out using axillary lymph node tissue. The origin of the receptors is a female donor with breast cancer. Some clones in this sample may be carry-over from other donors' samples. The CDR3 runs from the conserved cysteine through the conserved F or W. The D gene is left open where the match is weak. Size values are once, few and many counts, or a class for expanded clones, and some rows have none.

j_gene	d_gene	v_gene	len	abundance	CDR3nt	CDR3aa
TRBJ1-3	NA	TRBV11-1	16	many	TGTGCCAGCAGCTTAGAAGGACGACCGGGTGGAAACACCATATATTTT	CASSLEGRPGGNTIYF
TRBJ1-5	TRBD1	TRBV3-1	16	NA	TGTGCCAGCAGCCACGGGACAGGGGGAAGAGGTCAGCCCCAGCATTTT	CASSHGTGGRGQPQHF
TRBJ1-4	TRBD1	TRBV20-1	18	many	TGCAGTGCTAGAGCCAGGACAGGGGACGATGCAACTAATGAAAAACTGTTTTTT	CSARARTGDDATNEKLFF
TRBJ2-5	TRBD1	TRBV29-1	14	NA	TGCAGCTCGACAGGGGCGAGCAGGACTGAGACCCAGTACTTC	CSSTGASRTETQYF
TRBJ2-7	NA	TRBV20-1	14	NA	TGCAGTGCTAAGGGGGGGGGTTGGGGGGCCGAGCAGTACTTC	CSAKGGGWGAEQYF
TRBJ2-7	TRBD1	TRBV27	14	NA	TGTGCCAGCAGTTTATCCTCAGGGGGCAGGGAGCAGTACTTC	CASSLSSGGREQYF
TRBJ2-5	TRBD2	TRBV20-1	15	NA	TGCAGTGCTAGAGCCGTAGCGGGAGTTGGGGAGACCCAGTACTTC	CSARAVAGVGETQYF
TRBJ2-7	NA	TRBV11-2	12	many	TGTGCCAGCAGCTTGGACGGTTACGAGCAGTACTTC	CASSLDGYEQYF
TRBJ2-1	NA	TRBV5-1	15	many	TGCGCCAGCAGCTTGCAGGGGCCGACCTACAATGAGCAGTTCTTC	CASSLQGPTYNEQFF
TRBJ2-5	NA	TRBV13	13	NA	TGTGCCAGCAGCCCTGGTTTGGCGGAGACCCAGCACTTC	CASSPGLAETQHF
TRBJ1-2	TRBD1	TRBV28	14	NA	TGTGCCAGCAGTTCCGGGACAGGGTACTATGGCTACACCTTC	CASSSGTGYYGYTF
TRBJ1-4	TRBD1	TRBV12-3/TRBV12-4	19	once	TGTGCCAGCACCCAGCCGGGACAGGGGACCCTCTCAGGACTCTGGAAACTGTTTTTT	CASTQPGQGTLSGLWKLFF
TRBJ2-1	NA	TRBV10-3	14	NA	TGTGCCATCAGTGAGTCTGCAGGCTACAATGTGCAGTTCTTC	CAISESAGYNVQFF
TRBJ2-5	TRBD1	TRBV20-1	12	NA	TGCAGTGCTGAACAGGGGCGAGAGACCCAGTACTTC	CSAEQGRETQYF
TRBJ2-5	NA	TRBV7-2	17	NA	TGTGCCAGCAGCCCTAGACAGGCGCGAAAATCCGGGGAGACCCAGTACTTC	CASSPRQARKSGETQYF
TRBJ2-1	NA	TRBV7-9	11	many	TGTGCCAGCAGTGTGGGGGATGAGCAGTTCTTC	CASSVGDEQFF
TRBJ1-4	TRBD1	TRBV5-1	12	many	TGCGCCAGCAGCACAGGGGGGGAAAAACTGTTTTTT	CASSTGGEKLFF
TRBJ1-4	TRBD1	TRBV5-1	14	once	TGCGCCAGCAGTTCGGACAGGGCGACTGAAAAACTGTTTTTT	CASSSDRATEKLFF
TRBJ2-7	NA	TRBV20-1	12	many	TGCAGTGCCCGCGACAGTGCCTACGAGCAGTACTTC	CSARDSAYEQYF
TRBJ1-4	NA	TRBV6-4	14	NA	TGTGCCAGCAGTCAGGAGTCCTATAATGAAAAACTGTTTTTT	CASSQESYNEKLFF
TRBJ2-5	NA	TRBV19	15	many	TGTGCCAGTAGTATAGGGGAGGGACACTCGGAGACCCAGTACTTC	CASSIGEGHSETQYF
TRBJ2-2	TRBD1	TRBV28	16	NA	TGTGCCAGCAGCCCCGGGACAGGGTCTGGCACCGGGGAGCTGTTTTTT	CASSPGTGSGTGELFF
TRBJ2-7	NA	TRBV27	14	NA	TGTGCCAGCGCCAGGGCGGACCATAACTACGAGCAGTACTTC	CASARADHNYEQYF
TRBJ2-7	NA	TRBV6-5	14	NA	TGTGCCAGCAGGCACAGGGACTCATCCTACGAGCAGTACTTC	CASRHRDSSYEQYF
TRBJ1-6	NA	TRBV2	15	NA	TGTGCCAGCAGTGATGGGACTTACAAGAATTCACCCCTCCACTTT	CASSDGTYKNSPLHF
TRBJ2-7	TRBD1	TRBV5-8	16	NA	TGTGCCAGCAGGCCCGGACAGGGAAAGGGCTCCTACGAGCAGTACTTC	CASRPGQGKGSYEQYF
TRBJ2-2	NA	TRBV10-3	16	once	TGTGCCAGCAGTGGGGGGTGGGGAGCGAACACCGGGGAGCTGTTTTTT	CASSGGWGANTGELFF
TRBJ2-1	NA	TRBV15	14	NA	TGTGCCACCAGCAGCTTTTCGTTAGCCCATGAGCAGTTCTTC	CATSSFSLAHEQFF
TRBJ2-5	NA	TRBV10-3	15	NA	TGTGCCAGCAGTTTAGGAGCTTTCTCCCAAGAGACCCAGTACTTC	CASSLGAFSQETQYF
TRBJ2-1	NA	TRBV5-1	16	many	TGCGCCAGCAGCGCGCCGGTCGGTGGCTTCATCAATGAGCAGTTCTTC	CASSAPVGGFINEQFF
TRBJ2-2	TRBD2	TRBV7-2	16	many	TGTGCCAGCAGGACTCGGGGGGGCGCGAACACCGGGGAGCTGTTTTTT	CASRTRGGANTGELFF
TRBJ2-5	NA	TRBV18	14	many	TGTGCCAGCTCACCACCAAACACGCAAGAGACCCAGTACTTC	CASSPPNTQETQYF